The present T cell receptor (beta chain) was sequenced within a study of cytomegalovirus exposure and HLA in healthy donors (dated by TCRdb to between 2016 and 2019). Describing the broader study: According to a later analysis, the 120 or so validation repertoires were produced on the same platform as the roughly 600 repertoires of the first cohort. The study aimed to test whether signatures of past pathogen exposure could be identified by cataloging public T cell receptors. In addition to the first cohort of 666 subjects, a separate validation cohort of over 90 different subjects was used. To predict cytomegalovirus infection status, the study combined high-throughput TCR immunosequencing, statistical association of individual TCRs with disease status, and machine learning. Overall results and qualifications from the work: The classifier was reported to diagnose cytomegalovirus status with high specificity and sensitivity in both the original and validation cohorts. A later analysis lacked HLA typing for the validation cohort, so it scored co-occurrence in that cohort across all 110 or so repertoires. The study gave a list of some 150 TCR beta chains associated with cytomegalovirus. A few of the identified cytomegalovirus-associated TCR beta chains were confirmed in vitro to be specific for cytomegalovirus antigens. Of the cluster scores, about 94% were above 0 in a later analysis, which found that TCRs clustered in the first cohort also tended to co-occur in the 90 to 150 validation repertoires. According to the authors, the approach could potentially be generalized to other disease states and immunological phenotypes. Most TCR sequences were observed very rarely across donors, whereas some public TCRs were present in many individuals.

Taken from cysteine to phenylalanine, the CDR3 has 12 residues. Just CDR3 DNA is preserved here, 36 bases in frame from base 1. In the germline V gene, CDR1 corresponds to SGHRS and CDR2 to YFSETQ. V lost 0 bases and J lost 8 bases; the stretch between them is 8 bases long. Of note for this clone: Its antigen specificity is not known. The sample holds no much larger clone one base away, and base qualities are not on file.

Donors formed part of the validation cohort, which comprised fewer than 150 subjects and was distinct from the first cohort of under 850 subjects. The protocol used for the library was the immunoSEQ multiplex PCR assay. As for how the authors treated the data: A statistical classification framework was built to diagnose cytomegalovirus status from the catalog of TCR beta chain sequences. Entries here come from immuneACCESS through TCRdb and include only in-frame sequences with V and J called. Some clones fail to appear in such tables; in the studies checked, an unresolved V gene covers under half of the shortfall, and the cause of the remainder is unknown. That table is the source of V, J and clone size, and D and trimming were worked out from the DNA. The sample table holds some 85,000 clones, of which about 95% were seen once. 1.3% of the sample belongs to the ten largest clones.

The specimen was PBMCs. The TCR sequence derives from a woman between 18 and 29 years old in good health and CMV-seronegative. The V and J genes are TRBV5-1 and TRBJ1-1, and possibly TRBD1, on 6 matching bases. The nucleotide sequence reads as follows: TGCGCCAGCAGCTTGGCGGACAGCGAAGCTTTCTTT. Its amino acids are CASSLADSEAFF.